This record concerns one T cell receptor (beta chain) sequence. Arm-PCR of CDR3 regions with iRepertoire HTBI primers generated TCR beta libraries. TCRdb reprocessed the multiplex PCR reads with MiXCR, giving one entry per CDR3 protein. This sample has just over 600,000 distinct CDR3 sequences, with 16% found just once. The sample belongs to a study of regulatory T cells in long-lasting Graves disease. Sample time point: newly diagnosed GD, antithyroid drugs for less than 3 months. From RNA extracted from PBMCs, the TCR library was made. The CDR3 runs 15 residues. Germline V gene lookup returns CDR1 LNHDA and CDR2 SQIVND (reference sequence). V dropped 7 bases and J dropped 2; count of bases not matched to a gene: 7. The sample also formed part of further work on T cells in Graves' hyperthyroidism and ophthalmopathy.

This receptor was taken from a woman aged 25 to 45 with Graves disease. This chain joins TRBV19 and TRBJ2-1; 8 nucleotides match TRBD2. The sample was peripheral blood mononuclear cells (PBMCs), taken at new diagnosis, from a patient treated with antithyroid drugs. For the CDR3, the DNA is TGTGCCAGTAAGGGGGGACTAGGGGCCTACAATGAGCAGTTCTTC. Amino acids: CASKGGLGAYNEQFF.